These T cell receptor beta chains were read from a single sample in a study of blood T cell repertoires in COVID-19. Generated by immunoSEQ multiplex PCR, the TCRdb table keeps only in-frame clones and is missing some. Of about 190,000 clones detected, 80% to 90% appear once; the ten largest clones hold around 4.9%. The sample consisted of peripheral blood. These receptors all stem from a woman of 80 years or more with acute or convalescent COVID-19. CDR3s include the opening cysteine and the closing phenylalanine or tryptophan. The order of the fields is V gene, J gene, CDR3 protein.

V: TRBV7-9
J: TRBJ1-5
CDR3: CASSLDGAGPQPQHF

V: TRBV5-4
J: TRBJ1-5
CDR3: CAAGTGGSNQPQHF

V: TRBV2
J: TRBJ2-2
CDR3: CASSVTGTNFIGTGELFF

V: TRBV7-9
J: TRBJ1-4
CDR3: CASSLGSSYNEKLFF

V: TRBV27
J: TRBJ2-1
CDR3: CASSFKEAWNEQFF

V: TRBV3-1/TRBV3-2
J: TRBJ2-7
CDR3: CASSRTGDYRTGEQYF

V: TRBV28
J: TRBJ2-1
CDR3: CASGRGPYNEQFF

V: TRBV28
J: TRBJ2-4
CDR3: CASSLFPGRAKNIQYF

V: TRBV9
J: TRBJ2-2
CDR3: CASSVGGLPNTGELFF

V: TRBV5-1
J: TRBJ2-3
CDR3: CASSSLTSSTDTQYF

V: TRBV5-1
J: TRBJ1-1
CDR3: CASSESDRGSTEAFF

V: TRBV9
J: TRBJ2-3
CDR3: CASSVGLAVTDTQYF

V: TRBV5-1
J: TRBJ2-7
CDR3: CASSLTSGFYEQYF

V: TRBV6-2/TRBV6-3
J: TRBJ2-5
CDR3: CASSRREAFRSAQYF

V: TRBV14
J: TRBJ1-6
CDR3: CASSQLPTWGSPLHF

V: TRBV7-2
J: TRBJ1-2
CDR3: CASSLVQQAGGYTF

V: TRBV6-4
J: TRBJ1-1
CDR3: CASSDERNTEAFF

V: TRBV9
J: TRBJ1-2
CDR3: CASSAGTIYGYTF

V: TRBV11-2
J: TRBJ2-7
CDR3: CASSLEVAGGYEQYF

V: TRBV29-1
J: TRBJ2-1
CDR3: CSVEGGSGRGLEFF

V: TRBV2
J: TRBJ1-6
CDR3: CASVRAGPQAPLHF

V: TRBV7-9
J: TRBJ2-3
CDR3: CASSRGGPDFNTDTQYF

V: TRBV7-9
J: TRBJ2-7
CDR3: CASSRLADGGYEQYF

V: TRBV2
J: TRBJ1-1
CDR3: CASSPDSVAFF

V: TRBV5-1
J: TRBJ2-1
CDR3: CASSQFSSGRYNEQFF

V: TRBV19
J: TRBJ2-3
CDR3: CASSPYPGLSTDTQYF

V: TRBV7-8
J: TRBJ1-5
CDR3: CASSLGGGRTNQPQHF

V: TRBV14
J: TRBJ2-1
CDR3: CASSQDWLRRSYNEQFF